Listed below are T cell receptor beta chains from one sample, sequenced in a study of blood T cells in healthy people across ages. Each CDR3 protein is one row after TCRdb ran MiXCR on the 5' RACE reads. The table lists more than 900,000 distinct CDR3 sequences, roughly 28% of them singletons. These data were also filed under a second study, of T cells of mothers and their children.

The sample consisted of blood. The receptors were sampled from a woman aged 40 to 50 in good health. Each CDR3 is given with its conserved first and last residue. The D gene is left open where the match is weak. Clone size is shown for a subset of rows, as once, few, many or a class of expanded clone.

J gene,V gene,clone size,D gene,CDR3 DNA,CDR3 protein
TRBJ1-2,TRBV6-5,NA,NA,TGTGCCAGCAGTTACAAAGGCGGCTACACCTTC,CASSYKGGYTF
TRBJ2-3,TRBV7-2,once,TRBD2,TGTGCCAGCAGCCCGAGCGGGGGGGCCGCAACAGATACGCAGTATTTT,CASSPSGGAATDTQYF
TRBJ2-1,TRBV6-5,NA,NA,TGTGCCAGCAGTTACGCGGCAGGGATACAAGTGGAGCAGTTCTTC,CASSYAAGIQVEQFF
TRBJ2-5,TRBV5-1,NA,TRBD1,TGCGCCAGCAGCTTGCGGTCGTCGGGGACAGGGGGCGGAGAGACCCAGTACTTC,CASSLRSSGTGGGETQYF
TRBJ1-1,TRBV5-1,NA,NA,TGCGCCAGCAGCTTCGAACTAAACACTGAAGCTTTCTTT,CASSFELNTEAFF
TRBJ1-2,TRBV6-2/TRBV6-3,NA,NA,TGCGCCAGCAGGGACGATCCCGCAGAGTTCTATGGCTACACCTTC,CASRDDPAEFYGYTF
TRBJ2-7,TRBV29-1,few,TRBD1,TGCAGCGTTGTAGGGCCAGGGGGTCGTCCGCCCTACGAGCAGTACTTC,CSVVGPGGRPPYEQYF
TRBJ1-4,TRBV6-5,few,NA,TGTGCCAGCAGTTACGGGTTGGGGACTGAAAAACTGTTTTTT,CASSYGLGTEKLFF
TRBJ1-2,TRBV4-1,NA,NA,TGCGCCAGCAGCCAAGTAACAACAGGTTACACTGATGGCTACACCTTC,CASSQVTTGYTDGYTF
TRBJ2-2,TRBV4-1,NA,TRBD1,TGCGCCAGCAGCCAGAAACAGGGGACCGGGGAGCTGTTTTTT,CASSQKQGTGELFF
TRBJ2-5,TRBV4-1,many,NA,TGCGCCAGCAGCCGCCTCATGGGGGAGACCCAGTACTTC,CASSRLMGETQYF
TRBJ2-7,TRBV7-2,NA,NA,TGTGCCAGCAGCTTAGTCTATCCGGCTCCCTACGAGCAGTACTTC,CASSLVYPAPYEQYF
TRBJ2-5,TRBV28,many,NA,TGTGCCAGCAGTTTGAGGACCATCTTAGGGACCCAGTACTTC,CASSLRTILGTQYF
TRBJ2-1,TRBV4-1,many,NA,TGCGCCAGCAGCCAAGATGTAGGGGGAAATGAGCAGTTCTTC,CASSQDVGGNEQFF
TRBJ1-1,TRBV7-9,few,NA,TGTGCCAGCAGCTTAGACGGGACGGGCACTGAAGCTTTCTTT,CASSLDGTGTEAFF
TRBJ2-5,TRBV6-5,few,TRBD1,TGTGCCAGCAGTTACTCGACGGGACAGGGTCAAGAGACCCAGTACTTC,CASSYSTGQGQETQYF
TRBJ2-5,TRBV10-3,NA,NA,TGTGCCATCAGTGATTCCGGGGGTGAGGAGACCCAGTACTTC,CAISDSGGEETQYF
TRBJ1-5,TRBV6-5,NA,NA,TGTGCCAGCCGGGTGACAGTTTTAAGCAATCAGCCCCAGCATTTT,CASRVTVLSNQPQHF
TRBJ2-3,TRBV27,many,TRBD2,TGTGCCAGCAGTCCCGTAGCGGGGGGACGGGGTACGCAGTATTTT,CASSPVAGGRGTQYF
TRBJ2-7,TRBV28,NA,NA,TGTGCCAGCAAACGGGGGGCGGACTACGAGCAGTACTTC,CASKRGADYEQYF
TRBJ2-3,TRBV12-3/TRBV12-4,NA,NA,TGTGCCAGCACCCTTCGAGATACGCAGTATTTT,CASTLRDTQYF
TRBJ1-1,TRBV24-1,NA,NA,TGTGCCACCAGTGACGGGACGGAGCCTGAAGCTTTCTTT,CATSDGTEPEAFF
TRBJ2-7,TRBV2,many,TRBD1,TGTGCCAGCAGTGAACGTGCAGGGGGAAACTACGAGCAGTACTTC,CASSERAGGNYEQYF
TRBJ1-2,TRBV13,many,TRBD1,TGTGCCAGCAGCTTATCACAGGGGCTCTATGGCTACACCTTC,CASSLSQGLYGYTF
TRBJ1-2,TRBV7-6,many,TRBD1,TGTGCCAGCAGCTTAGGCCCCGGGACAGGGGCATTGAACGGCTACACCTTC,CASSLGPGTGALNGYTF
TRBJ2-1,TRBV5-1,few,NA,TGCGCCAGCAGCTTCGGGGTTGAGCAGTTCTTC,CASSFGVEQFF
TRBJ2-7,TRBV20-1,NA,TRBD2,TGCAGTGCTAGTCTTGACGGGAGGGACTACGAGCAGTACTTC,CSASLDGRDYEQYF
TRBJ2-1,TRBV7-9,few,TRBD2,TGTGCCAGCAGCTTACGAAGCGGGGGGGCCCTCTACAATGAGCAGTTCTTC,CASSLRSGGALYNEQFF
TRBJ1-2,TRBV7-9,many,NA,TGTGCCAGCAGCTTTACAGAGCCTGGTGGCTACACCTTC,CASSFTEPGGYTF
TRBJ2-2,TRBV20-1,many,NA,TGCAGTGCTAGAGGGCGGGGAGTTCCGAACACCGGGGAGCTGTTTTTT,CSARGRGVPNTGELFF
TRBJ1-2,TRBV4-3,NA,NA,TGCGCCAGCAGCCCCAGTCCCAGGGGAGACTATGGCTACACCTTC,CASSPSPRGDYGYTF
TRBJ2-1,TRBV21-1,NA,NA,TGTGCCAGCAGCAAATACAACAGAACTAATGAGCAGTTCTTC,CASSKYNRTNEQFF
TRBJ2-7,TRBV7-2,few,NA,TGTGCCAGCAGCCCGACGGAACGTAGCTCCTACGAGCAGTACTTC,CASSPTERSSYEQYF
TRBJ2-7,TRBV7-8,few,NA,TGTGCCAGCAGCTTAGTAGAGGGAGCCGAGCAGTACTTC,CASSLVEGAEQYF
TRBJ2-7,TRBV28,once,NA,TGTGCCAGCAGTCTTCACACAGGTAACCCCTACGAGCAGTACTTC,CASSLHTGNPYEQYF
TRBJ2-6,TRBV24-1,many,TRBD1,TGTGCCACCAACTTTTTACAGGGGGCTGGGGCCAACGTCCTGACTTTC,CATNFLQGAGANVLTF
TRBJ2-2,TRBV7-8,NA,TRBD1,TGTGCCAGCAGCACCTACAGGGGTCACACCGGGGAGCTGTTTTTT,CASSTYRGHTGELFF
TRBJ2-1,TRBV4-2,NA,NA,TGTGCCAGCAGCCAAGCGGCAGGGACGAGCTACAATGAGCAGTTCTTC,CASSQAAGTSYNEQFF
TRBJ1-2,TRBV7-2,NA,NA,TGTGCCAGCAGCTTAATAGGGATGCGCTATGGCTACACCTTC,CASSLIGMRYGYTF
TRBJ2-7,TRBV20-1,many,TRBD1,TGCAGTGCTAGAGACCCAGGGGGTCCCCTTACGAGCTCCTACGAGCAGTACTTC,CSARDPGGPLTSSYEQYF
TRBJ2-2,TRBV7-3,few,NA,TGTGCCAGCAGCCACCCGAACACCGGGGAGCTGTTTTTT,CASSHPNTGELFF
TRBJ1-4,TRBV7-9,NA,TRBD1,TGTGCCAGCAGCTTCATCCCCCCGCAGGGGGCCCTCGCAACTAATGAAAAACTGTTTTTT,CASSFIPPQGALATNEKLFF
TRBJ1-5,TRBV7-2,NA,TRBD1,TGTGCCAGCAGACCCGGGACAGGGGTATATAGCAATCAGCCCCTGCATTTT,CASRPGTGVYSNQPLHF
TRBJ2-3,TRBV3-1,NA,NA,TGTGCCAGCAGCCAAGCTTCAAGGGAACCCACAGATACGCAGTATTTT,CASSQASREPTDTQYF
TRBJ1-1,TRBV27,NA,NA,TGTGCCGCTGGACGGAGGATGAACACTGAAGCTTTCTTT,CAAGRRMNTEAFF
TRBJ2-5,TRBV28,NA,TRBD1,TGTGCCAGCAGTTCGGCTGGGACAGGGGAAGAGACCCAGTACTTC,CASSSAGTGEETQYF
TRBJ2-4,TRBV20-1,few,TRBD2,TGCAGTTCTAGACTAGCCGGGGGTAACATTCAGTACTTC,CSSRLAGGNIQYF
TRBJ1-4,TRBV7-2,NA,TRBD1,TGTGCCAGCAGCTCCGGAGCGGGTCAGGGGGGACGGGAAAAACGGTTTTTT,CASSSGAGQGGREKRFF
TRBJ2-3,TRBV20-1,NA,TRBD2,TGCAGTGCTAGAGCTAGCGGGGGGAGGGGCACAGATACGCAGTATTTT,CSARASGGRGTDTQYF
TRBJ2-1,TRBV11-2,NA,TRBD2,TGTGCCAGCAGCTTTAGCGGGGGGACGGTTAACAATGAGCAGTTCTTC,CASSFSGGTVNNEQFF
TRBJ2-1,TRBV2,NA,TRBD2,TGTGCCAGCAGTGACCTAGCGGGGGGGCCCATCAATGAGCAGTTCTTC,CASSDLAGGPINEQFF
TRBJ2-1,TRBV29-1,many,NA,TGCAGCGCCAGAACGAATGAGCAGTTCTTC,CSARTNEQFF
TRBJ1-4,TRBV3-1,NA,NA,TGTGCCAGCAGCGAGGGGAGTACTAATGAAAAACTGTTTTTT,CASSEGSTNEKLFF
TRBJ1-2,TRBV12-3/TRBV12-4,NA,NA,TGTGCCAGCAGTTTACAGGGAGGTAGTGGCTACACCTTC,CASSLQGGSGYTF
TRBJ1-2,TRBV29-1,NA,NA,TGCAGCGTTGATGTTAGGAGGGGTGGAGGCTACACCTTC,CSVDVRRGGGYTF